These T cell receptor beta chains were read from a single sample in a study of T cell clones after liver transplantation. Produced via immunoSEQ multiplex PCR; TCRdb's table is partial and in-frame only. Among 45,000 to 60,000 clones listed, around 85% were seen once. The material was CD8+ T cells from blood, obtained 12 months after liver transplant. These receptors originate from a human patient who received a liver transplant. The graft donor may have given rise to some T cells. The CDR3 runs from the conserved cysteine through the conserved F or W. Each record gives: D gene, clone size, V gene, J gene, CDR3 DNA, CDR3 protein. The D gene is left open where the match is weak. Expanded clones get a size class; other rows say once, few or many, or leave the size out.

D: .; size: .; V: TRBV4-1; J: TRBJ1-5; DNA: TGCGCCAGCAGCCAAGCTAGCGGGGGCGGCAATCAGCCCCAGCATTTT; CDR3: CASSQASGGGNQPQHF
D: .; size: .; V: TRBV7-6; J: TRBJ2-2; DNA: TGTGCCAGCAGCCCAAACGGGGGGCGTTTGAACACCGGGGAGCTGTTTTTT; CDR3: CASSPNGGRLNTGELFF
D: TRBD1; size: .; V: TRBV11-3; J: TRBJ1-3; DNA: TGTGCCAGCATTCCCAGGGGGACAGGGGGCGCCGATGATTGTGGAAACACCATATATTTT; CDR3: CASIPRGTGGADDCGNTIYF
D: .; size: once; V: TRBV7-5; J: TRBJ2-7; DNA: TGTGCCAGAAGCTCAACGACTTCCCACTCCTACGAGCAGTACTTC; CDR3: CARSSTTSHSYEQYF
D: TRBD2; size: .; V: TRBV19; J: TRBJ2-7; DNA: TGTGCCAGTAGTATGGGGACTAGCGCTTCCTACGAGCAGTACTTC; CDR3: CASSMGTSASYEQYF
D: .; size: .; V: TRBV29-1; J: TRBJ1-1; DNA: TGCAGCGTTGAAGATAGGGTCTTGGCCCCCACTGAAGCTTTCTTT; CDR3: CSVEDRVLAPTEAFF
D: .; size: .; V: TRBV4-3; J: TRBJ2-5; DNA: TGCGCCAGCAGCCAAGACAGGGGCCAAGAGACCCAGTACTTC; CDR3: CASSQDRGQETQYF
D: .; size: once; V: TRBV4-1; J: TRBJ1-1; DNA: TGCGCCAGCAGCCAAGAAGGCGGGGGCACTGAAGCTTTCTTT; CDR3: CASSQEGGGTEAFF
D: .; size: .; V: TRBV11-2; J: TRBJ2-7; DNA: TGTGCCAGCAGCTCCACCGGGGCCTCCTACGAGCAGTACTTC; CDR3: CASSSTGASYEQYF
D: .; size: .; V: TRBV5-1; J: TRBJ2-7; DNA: TGCGCCAGCAGCTTGGCGAGTGTGGTCTCCTACGAGCAGTACTTC; CDR3: CASSLASVVSYEQYF
D: .; size: .; V: TRBV27; J: TRBJ2-1; DNA: TGTGCCAGCAGTTCGGCTAGTTGGAATGAGCAGTTCTTC; CDR3: CASSSASWNEQFF
D: .; size: .; V: TRBV2; J: TRBJ1-5; DNA: TGTGCCAGCAGTCCTACAGGGAGAAGCAATCAGCCCCAGCATTTT; CDR3: CASSPTGRSNQPQHF